A single T cell receptor (beta chain) is shown here with its context. TCR beta cDNA was reverse-transcribed from about 550 ng of total RNA. The reaction used a constant-region primer and ProtoScript II reverse transcriptase. Three-round nested multiplex PCR performed with slightly modified ARM-PCR produced the TCR beta libraries. PCR rounds one and two used TRBV1-TRBV30 forward primers with a C-beta reverse primer for 10 cycles each. TCRdb reprocessed the multiplex PCR reads via MiXCR and lists one record per CDR3 protein. The sample has 85,000 to 100,000 distinct CDR3 sequences, roughly 70% seen once. This sample is drawn from a study of tumor-infiltrating lymphocytes in primary liver carcinoma. Study overall: Samples returned roughly 3.5 to 8 million productive TCRbeta reads each. Read depth did not differ significantly between tissue types.

Without any cell sorting, roughly 18-31 mg of bulk tissue yielded co-extracted RNA and DNA. The patients, who had chronic HBV infection, were treatment-naive (untreated). The CDR3 has 15 residues. CDR1 is MGHRA and CDR2 is YSYEKL in the germline V gene. V was pared by 6 bases and J by 9 bases, with 21 bases between. The sample comprised tumor-adjacent normal liver tissue. This chain uses TRBV4-1 with TRBJ2-1, with D perhaps matching TRBD2 (6 bases). The sequence derives from a man aged 35 to 55 with primary liver carcinoma and hepatitis B virus infection. CDR3 in DNA: TGCGCCAGCAGGACTACCTTCGGGAGCCACATTGAGCAGTTCTTC. Its translation: CASRTTFGSHIEQFF.